A single sample gave rise to the 27 T cell receptor beta chains below, sequenced in a study of T cell responses to AZD1222 COVID-19 vaccine. The protocol was immunoSEQ multiplex PCR, while the TCRdb copy is restricted to in-frame clones and leaves out a portion. Among 25,000 to 35,000 clones listed, roughly 73% were seen once. Specimen: peripheral blood, collected on day 0 of AZD1222 vaccination. The receptors originated from an adult in good health.

The chain has TRBV2 and TRBJ2-4; TRBD2 aligns across 9 bases. This CDR3 spans 18 amino acids. Germline CDR1 reads SNHLY; CDR2 reads FYNNEI. J lost 4 bases, V lost 6 bases, and 16 bases had no gene match. CDR3 nucleotides: TGTGCCAGCAGCTTTAGCGGGAGTGGGGTTGAAGATAAAAACATTCAGTACTTC. Translated, it gives CASSFSGSGVEDKNIQYF.

The J gene is TRBJ1-1, the V gene TRBV4-1; weak D call: TRBD1 (5 bases). Trimming cost V 4 bases and J 1 base, with 16 bases left between them. The V gene's germline CDR1 is MGHRA and CDR2 YSYEKL. The CDR3 loop spans 16 amino acids. Here the CDR3 reads CASSRLGETANTEAFF. The CDR3 coding sequence is TGCGCCAGCAGCCGCTTGGGGGAGACAGCGAACACTGAAGCTTTCTTT.

This clone came up once. The rearrangement joins TRBV7-9 to TRBJ1-6; possibly TRBD1 for D (5 bases). Germline CDR1 SEHNR, CDR2 FQNEAQ (reference sequence). The CDR3 is 12 residues long. V shed 8 bases and J shed 10 bases, with 12 bases lying between them. CDR3 nucleotides: TGTGCCAGCGTAAGGGGTGACTCACCCCTCCACTTT. Translated, it gives CASVRGDSPLHF.

The chain recombines TRBV3-1 (or the pseudogene TRBV3-2) with TRBJ2-2; D is undetermined. The CDR3 loop spans 11 amino acids. The germline V and J ends were trimmed by 4 bases and 5 bases, with 2 bases remaining between them. Germline lookup yields CDR1 LGHDT and CDR2 YNNKEL (reference sequence). The CDR3 DNA is TGTGCCAGCAGCCCGACCGGGGAGCTGTTTTTT. Its translation: CASSPTGELFF.

The rearrangement uses TRBV12-3 or TRBV12-4 and TRBJ2-7; no firm D call. This CDR3 region has 13 residues. V dropped 1 base and J dropped 7 bases, with 11 bases sitting between them. CDR3 DNA sequence: TGTGCCAGCAGTTTAGACTGGATAAGGGAGCAGTACTTC. Encoded protein: CASSLDWIREQYF.

The V call is TRBV27, the J call TRBJ1-1, with TRBD1 as a possible D gene (6 bases). V shed 10 bases and J shed 4 bases, with 16 bases lying between them. This CDR3 is built from 13 residues. Germline V CDR1 and CDR2: MNHEY, SMNVEV (reference sequence). The CDR3 region is CATLRIGGTEAFF. As DNA, the CDR3 is TGTGCCACCCTCAGGATAGGGGGCACTGAAGCTTTCTTT.

This rearrangement joins TRBV12-3 or TRBV12-4 to TRBJ2-1, with D possibly TRBD1 on 5 matching bases. This CDR3 comprises 12 residues. V was trimmed by 5 bases and J by 5 bases, leaving 7 bases between them. CDR3 DNA sequence: TGTGCCAGCAGTCCCAGGGACAATGAGCAGTTCTTC. Its protein product is CASSPRDNEQFF.

A note on this clone: Other DNA sequences in this specimen translate into the identical CDR3. The chain has TRBV27 and TRBJ2-3, with D unclear. Germline V gene sequence: CDR1 MNHEY, CDR2 SMNVEV (reference sequence). CDR3 length: 14 residues. V was clipped by 3 bases and J by 2 bases, with 9 bases between them. The CDR3 sequence: CASSFGPHTDTQYF. DNA of the CDR3: TGTGCCAGCAGTTTCGGGCCTCACACAGATACGCAGTATTTT.

The rearrangement joins TRBV9 to TRBJ2-5, with 10 bases identical to TRBD2. This CDR3 spans 17 amino acids. Germline V gene sequence: CDR1 SGDLS, CDR2 YYNGEE. The ends lost 0 bases at V and 4 bases at J; junction bases unmatched: 9. This CDR3 is CASSVGAGGPETETQYF. In nucleotides, the CDR3 is TGTGCCAGCAGCGTAGGAGCGGGGGGGCCCGAAACAGAGACCCAGTACTTC.

Only one count was recorded for this clone. The chain has TRBV18 and TRBJ2-7; D is perhaps TRBD2 (5 bases). The CDR3 contains 13 residues. The V end was cut by 3 bases, the J end by 5 bases, with 11 bases between. Germline V gene sequence: CDR1 KGHSH, CDR2 LQKENI. Here the CDR3 DNA reads TGTGCCAGCTCACCTCTGGCGCGGGACGAGCAGTACGTC. This gives the protein CASSPLARDEQYV.

The chain's CDR3 is CASSFNVGNTEAFF. In DNA form, the CDR3 reads TGTGCCAGCAGTTTCAATGTGGGGAACACTGAAGCTTTCTTT. The chain joins TRBV27 to TRBJ1-1; D call uncertain. The CDR3 sequence is 14 residues long. Germline V lookup: CDR1 MNHEY, CDR2 SMNVEV (reference sequence). Trimming pared 3 bases from V and 1 base from J, leaving 9 bases between.

The V gene is TRBV6-5, the J gene TRBJ2-5; TRBD2 agrees at 7 bases. The V gene's germline CDR1 is MNHEY and CDR2 SVGAGI. V lost 0 bases and J lost 1; bases outside the gene matches: 5. CDR3 length: 16 residues. The CDR3 sequence is CASSYSGTNPQETQYF. The CDR3 DNA is TGTGCCAGCAGTTACTCTGGGACTAACCCCCAAGAGACCCAGTACTTC.

The chain links TRBV27 to TRBJ1-5; 11 positions match TRBD1. The CDR3 has 15 residues. Germline assignment: CDR1 MNHEY and CDR2 SMNVEV (reference sequence). After removal of 6 bases from V and 4 bases from J, the junction contained 5 bases not matched to a gene. The CDR3 sequence: CASSSGTGGNQPQHF. In DNA form, the CDR3 reads TGTGCCAGCAGCTCCGGGACAGGGGGGAATCAGCCCCAGCATTTT.

The J gene is TRBJ2-3, the V gene TRBV4-1; D may correspond to TRBD1 or TRBD2 (5 bases each). V was clipped by 1 base and J by 4 bases, with 12 bases between them. Germline loops: CDR1 MGHRA, CDR2 YSYEKL. The CDR3 consists of 15 residues. The CDR3 is CASSQVGTRADTQYF. The CDR3 DNA reads TGCGCCAGCAGCCAAGTAGGGACCAGGGCAGATACGCAGTATTTT.

This clone was observed a few times. The chain joins TRBV6-2 or TRBV6-3 to TRBJ2-2; 8 nucleotides line up with TRBD2. The CDR3 is made up of 18 amino acids. V lost 2 bases to trimming and J lost 2 bases; unmatched junction nucleotides: 10. From germline, CDR1 is MNHEY and CDR2 SVGEGT. The CDR3: CASSYPGQRGLNTGELFF. CDR3 DNA: TGTGCCAGCAGTTACCCCGGCCAGCGGGGGCTTAACACCGGGGAGCTGTTTTTT.

V is TRBV19 and J is TRBJ2-5; weak D call: TRBD2 (7 bases). This CDR3 region has 16 residues. The V end lost 5 bases, the J end lost 9 bases, and 25 bases lay between the germline ends. Germline V lookup: CDR1 LNHDA, CDR2 SQIVND (reference sequence). The CDR3 bases are TGTGCCAGTAGTGGACAGCGGCTAGCGGCTGCGGGGGCCCAGTACTTC. Translating it yields CASSGQRLAAAGAQYF.

This clone rates as medium-sized (0.01 to 0.1%). The rearrangement joins TRBV6-5 to TRBJ1-5; 8 positions agree with TRBD1. The CDR3 contains 13 residues. V shed 5 bases and J 8 bases; nucleotides not matched to a gene: 5. Germline CDR1 and CDR2: MNHEY and SVGAGI. The CDR3 protein is CASSRTGKEPQHF. In DNA form, the CDR3 reads TGTGCCAGCAGTAGGACAGGGAAGGAGCCCCAGCATTTT.

This clone turned up a few times. The chain uses TRBV10-3 and TRBJ1-1; D uncertain. Trimming took 0 bases from V and 0 from J, leaving 5 bases between them. CDR3 length: 14 amino acids. The germline CDR1 and CDR2 sequences are ENHRY and SYGVKD. CDR3 coding DNA: TGTGCCATCAGTGAGTCCTCGTTGAACACTGAAGCTTTCTTT. It specifies CAISESSLNTEAFF.

J is TRBJ1-1 and V is TRBV5-1, with D possibly being TRBD1 (5 bases). V was clipped by 4 bases and J by 3 bases, with 10 bases between them. The germline V gene has CDR1 SGHRS and CDR2 YFSETQ. CDR3 size: 13 residues. The CDR3 DNA reads as TGCGCCAGCAGCCCCTCGGGGGACACTGAAGCTTTCTTT. Protein product: CASSPSGDTEAFF.

V gene TRBV5-4 combines with J gene TRBJ1-2; D is ambiguous. Germline V gene lookup returns CDR1 SGHNT and CDR2 YYREEE (reference sequence). The CDR3 totals 15 residues. Trimming took 6 bases from V and 5 from J, leaving 20 bases between them. The CDR3 DNA sequence: TGTGCCAGCACCGACCGGACTTTGGGATTATATGGCTACACCTTC. Its protein is CASTDRTLGLYGYTF.

The chain carries TRBV7-2 and TRBJ2-5, with D tentatively TRBD1 (7 bases). The length of the CDR3 is 14 residues. V was shortened by 5 bases and J by 4 bases, with 14 bases between the two germline ends. Per germline, CDR1 SGHTA and CDR2 FQGNSA. In DNA, the CDR3 is TGTGCCAGCAGCCCGGCGGGACAGTCAGAGACCCAGTACTTC. This gives the protein CASSPAGQSETQYF.

This clone has only one observation. The rearrangement uses TRBV5-4 and TRBJ2-3; D is undetermined. Germline CDR1 and CDR2: SGHNT and YYREEE (reference sequence). This CDR3 contains 14 residues. Trimming removed 3 bases from V and 2 bases from J, with 10 bases in between. The CDR3 spells CASSSGSFTDTQYF. In nucleotides, the CDR3 is TGTGCCAGCAGCTCTGGGTCCTTCACAGATACGCAGTATTTT.

Note on this clone: One end of the junction fails to match germline, which may point to a read error. The chain recombines TRBV7-7 with TRBJ2-5, with TRBD2 as a possible D gene (5 bases). The CDR3 is 13 residues long. The germline CDR1 and CDR2 sequences are SSHAT and FNYEAQ (reference sequence). CDR3 loop: CASSPDWRETQYF. In DNA form, the CDR3 reads TGTGCTAGCAGTCCCGATTGGAGGGAGACCCAGTACTTC. Variable domain in full (rest from reference TRBV7-7 and TRBJ2-5): GAGVSQSPRYKVTKRGQDVTLRCDPISSHATLYWYQQALGQGPEFLTYFNYEAQPDKSGLPSDRFSAERPEGSISTLTIQRTEQRDSAMYRCASSPDWRETQYFGPGTRLLVL.

In its sample, this clone was seen once. The rearrangement uses TRBV19 and TRBJ1-1; the D gene is possibly TRBD1 (6 bases). CDR3 length: 18 residues. Trimming shortened V by 5 bases and J by 5 bases, and 27 bases separated the two germline ends. The germline gives CDR1 LNHDA, CDR2 SQIVND (reference sequence). The CDR3 region is CASSFGQLSSQRSTEAFF. The CDR3 DNA reads as TGTGCCAGTAGTTTCGGACAGCTAAGTTCCCAGAGGTCGACTGAAGCTTTCTTT.

The chain couples TRBV6-5 to TRBJ2-2; tentative D call: TRBD1 (6 bases). Trimming removed 7 bases from V and 3 bases from J, with 15 bases in between. Germline CDR1 reads MNHEY; CDR2 reads SVGAGI. This CDR3 is built from 15 residues. The CDR3 reads CASTTRQGHTGELFF. Here the CDR3 DNA reads TGTGCCAGCACCACGCGGCAGGGGCACACCGGGGAGCTGTTTTTT.

The V gene is TRBV27, the J gene TRBJ2-7, with a weak D call TRBD1 (6 bases). This CDR3 has 14 amino acids. CDR1 is MNHEY, CDR2 SMNVEV, per germline (reference sequence). V was clipped by 10 bases and J by 1 base, with 17 bases between them. The CDR3 DNA reads TGTGCCATCAAGAAGGACAGATCTTCCTACGAGCAGTACGTC. Translating gives CAIKKDRSSYEQYV.

The chain carries TRBV5-1 and TRBJ2-7; D is possibly TRBD1 (5 bases). Germline V CDR1 and CDR2: SGHRS, YFSETQ. The CDR3 spans 14 residues. Trimming left V 4 bases short and J 2 bases short, with 13 bases between. The CDR3 region is CASSASGYPYEQYV. The CDR3 DNA reads TGCGCCAGCAGCGCGTCAGGGTATCCCTACGAGCAGTACGTC.